The next 20 T cell receptor beta chains were all read from a single sample in a study of shared clonotypes between healthy human individuals (dated by TCRdb to about 2020). CD8 naive samples were obtained by positive selection for CCR7 among CD45RO-negative cells, yielding a CD45RA+CCR7+ population from which TemRA cells were excluded. Receptor amplification or capture employed the immunoSEQ multiplex PCR assay. Imported from immuneACCESS, the table was reduced by TCRdb to in-frame sequences with V and J called. These copies leave out some clones; in studies compared against another copy, an unresolved V gene accounts for under half, and the cause of the remainder is not known. The sample records around 2,000,000 clones, about 92% of which are singletons. The top ten clones comprise under 2% of the sample. Material: naive CD8+ T cells from PBMCs. This sample's cell subset or site label indicates: CD45RA+CCR7+. All receptors derive from a man between 18 and 29 years old in good health. Some clones in this sample may be carry-over from other donors' samples.

This clone was observed a few times. This CDR3 is CASTGSNTEAFF. The CDR3 DNA reads as TGTGCCAGCACGGGATCAAACACTGAAGCTTTCTTT. The chain recombines TRBV27 with TRBJ1-1; D call uncertain. The V gene's germline CDR1 is MNHEY and CDR2 SMNVEV (reference sequence). The CDR3 has 12 residues. V dropped 7 bases and J dropped 2 bases, with 8 bases sitting between them.

The J gene is TRBJ2-1, the V gene TRBV14, with D unclear. CDR3 size: 17 residues. CDR1 is SGHDN, CDR2 FVKESK, per germline. V was pared by 2 bases and J by 6 bases, with 20 bases between. The CDR3 reads CASSQRAYPAPSNEQFF. Written as DNA, the CDR3 is TGTGCCAGCAGCCAAAGAGCCTACCCCGCTCCTTCCAATGAGCAGTTCTTC.

This rearrangement joins TRBV27 to TRBJ1-2; no clear D gene. Germline-derived CDR1 and CDR2 are MNHEY and SMNVEV (reference sequence). V dropped 4 bases and J dropped 4 bases, with 19 bases sitting between them. The CDR3 length is 16 residues. In nucleotides, the CDR3 is TGTGCCAGCAGTTACCTCCGGTTAGGAGCAAGCTATGGCTACACCTTC. It yields the protein CASSYLRLGASYGYTF.

This chain uses TRBV9 with TRBJ2-7; the D is unclear. Trimming left V 4 bases short and J 5 bases short, with 16 bases between. Germline CDR1 reads SGDLS; CDR2 reads YYNGEE. The CDR3 is made up of 14 amino acids. The CDR3 is CASSPGSRTDEQYF. Here the CDR3 DNA reads TGTGCCAGCAGCCCCGGATCCCGGACGGACGAGCAGTACTTC.

This clone was observed once. The chain has TRBV27 and TRBJ2-2; D ambiguous. The V end was cut by 6 bases, the J end by 4 bases, with 21 bases between. The CDR3 has 17 amino acids. Germline CDR1 reads MNHEY; CDR2 reads SMNVEV (reference sequence). The CDR3 DNA sequence: TGTGCCAGCAGCCCCCTCCAGGTGGAAGGGTCCACCGGGGAGCTGTTTTTT. Protein: CASSPLQVEGSTGELFF.

This chain joins TRBV4-1 and TRBJ1-2, with 8 nucleotides matching TRBD1. The CDR3 sequence is 15 residues long. Unmatched junction bases numbered 4, after V lost 1 base and J lost 3 bases. Germline lookup yields CDR1 MGHRA and CDR2 YSYEKL. The CDR3 spells CASSQGRTGHYGYTF. The CDR3, as DNA: TGCGCCAGCAGCCAAGGGCGGACAGGGCACTATGGCTACACCTTC.

The CDR3 bases are TGTGCCAGCAGTACATGGGATACGCAGTATTTT. Translation gives CASSTWDTQYF. The chain combines TRBV27 with TRBJ2-3; no clear D gene. Trimming took 5 bases from V and 6 from J, leaving 6 bases between them. Germline CDR1 MNHEY, CDR2 SMNVEV (reference sequence). The CDR3 is 11 residues long.

The J gene is TRBJ2-2, the V gene TRBV11-2; the D gene is possibly TRBD1 (6 bases). V gave up 1 base and J gave up 0 bases, with 9 bases separating them. Germline CDR1 reads SGHAT; CDR2 reads FQNNGV. The CDR3 is made up of 16 amino acids. The CDR3 nucleotides read TGTGCCAGCAGCTTAGTGGGGGCTGCGAACACCGGGGAGCTGTTTTTT. This encodes CASSLVGAANTGELFF.

The rearrangement joins TRBV5-1 to TRBJ2-7; D not certain. This CDR3 comprises 15 residues. Trimming stripped 3 bases from V and 0 bases from J, with 13 bases between. The germline CDR1 and CDR2 sequences are SGHRS and YFSETQ. The CDR3 bases are TGCGCCAGCAGCTCAAGTATAGCCAGCTCCTACGAGCAGTACTTC. It yields the protein CASSSSIASSYEQYF.

On this clone itself: The same CDR3 is also encoded by other DNA sequences in this sample. This chain connects TRBV7-9 to TRBJ2-7; weak D call: TRBD2 (5 bases). The CDR3 spans 12 residues. Germline CDR1 is SEHNR and CDR2 is FQNEAQ (reference sequence). The V end lost 8 bases, the J end lost 0 bases, and 8 bases lay between the germline ends. The CDR3, as DNA: TGTGCCAGCGCGGGCGGCTCCTACGAGCAGTACTTC. Translated, it gives CASAGGSYEQYF.

The V gene is TRBV5-1, the J gene TRBJ1-1; 8 bases agree with TRBD1. The CDR3 has 15 residues. The junction had 7 bases not matched to a gene; V was cut back by 6 bases and J by 0 bases. The germline V gene encodes CDR1 SGHRS and CDR2 YFSETQ. CDR3 protein: CASKWTGSMNTEAFF. In nucleotides, the CDR3 is TGCGCCAGCAAATGGACAGGGTCCATGAACACTGAAGCTTTCTTT.

The chain uses TRBV5-1 and TRBJ1-1, with D maybe TRBD1 (6 bases). The length of the CDR3 is 19 residues. The germline V gene has CDR1 SGHRS and CDR2 YFSETQ. V was clipped by 0 bases and J by 3 bases, with 24 bases between them. The CDR3 DNA reads as TGCGCCAGCAGCTTGGCGATGATTACAGGGATTTTCGGGGACACTGAAGCTTTCTTT. It specifies CASSLAMITGIFGDTEAFF.

This clone has just one count. J is TRBJ2-7 and V is TRBV29-1; 10 bases fit TRBD2. The ends lost 4 bases at V and 6 bases at J; junction bases unmatched: 12. This CDR3 spans 15 amino acids. Germline CDR1 and CDR2: SQVTM and ANQGSEA. CDR3 sequence reads: CSVVPLAGVVREQYF. In nucleotides, the CDR3 is TGCAGCGTTGTCCCCCTAGCGGGAGTGGTCCGCGAGCAGTACTTC.

This clone was observed a single time. This sequence joins TRBV2 and TRBJ1-3; 7 bases map to TRBD1. Germline trimming cut 8 bases from V and 0 bases from J; bases unmatched to any gene: 1. Germline values: CDR1 SNHLY, CDR2 FYNNEI. The CDR3 totals 13 residues. As DNA, the CDR3 is TGTGCCAGCTGGGACAGCTCTGGAAACACCATATATTTT. This sequence encodes CASWDSSGNTIYF.

The chain joins TRBV5-6 to TRBJ1-1; D is uncertain. Trimming shortened V by 4 bases and J by 1 base, and 11 bases separated the two germline ends. CDR3 length equals 14 residues. In germline, CDR1 is SGHDT, CDR2 YYEEEE. CDR3 sequence reads: CASSLRMSNTEAFF. DNA of the CDR3: TGTGCCAGCAGCCTGCGGATGTCGAACACTGAAGCTTTCTTT. Supplemented by reference TRBV5-6 and TRBJ1-1, the full variable domain reads DAGVTQSPTHLIKTRGQQVTLRCSPKSGHDTVSWYQQALGQGPQFIFQYYEEEERQRGNFPDRFSGHQFPNYSSELNVNALLLGDSALYLCASSLRMSNTEAFFGQGTRLTVV.

This clone was picked up one time. Other DNA sequences in this sample translate to the same CDR3. The V and J genes are TRBV19 and TRBJ2-2, with D possibly being TRBD2 (6 bases). Trimming removed 3 bases from V and 4 bases from J, with 9 bases in between. Per germline, CDR1 LNHDA and CDR2 SQIVND (reference sequence). The CDR3 has 14 amino acids. The CDR3 spells CASSMTGGTGELFF. The CDR3 bases are TGTGCCAGTAGTATGACCGGGGGCACCGGGGAGCTGTTTTTT.

The CDR3 here is CASLRDRGRYEQYF. In DNA, the CDR3 is TGTGCCAGCCTCCGGGACAGGGGACGATACGAGCAGTACTTC. The chain links TRBV28 to TRBJ2-7; the match to TRBD1 covers 10 bases. Germline CDR1 MDHEN, CDR2 SYDVKM. CDR3 length equals 14 residues. The V gene end was trimmed by 8 bases and the J gene end by 4 bases; junction bases not matched to a gene: 8.

The chain uses TRBV27 and TRBJ1-5; D might be TRBD1 (5 bases). V lost 4 bases, J lost 5 bases, and 6 bases lay in between. This CDR3 contains 12 residues. The germline gives CDR1 MNHEY, CDR2 SMNVEV (reference sequence). The CDR3 DNA reads TGTGCCAGCAGTTCCAGGGATCAGCCCCAGCATTTT. It encodes CASSSRDQPQHF.

This clone was seen a few times. Other DNA sequences from this sample encode an identical CDR3 as well. The J gene is TRBJ1-1, the V gene TRBV28, with 7 bases identical to TRBD1. This CDR3 is 12 amino acids long. Germline V gene lookup returns CDR1 MDHEN and CDR2 SYDVKM. J was trimmed by 1 base and V by 8 bases; bases with no gene match: 1. The CDR3 is CASRQGNTEAFF. CDR3 coding DNA: TGTGCCAGCCGACAGGGGAACACTGAAGCTTTCTTT.

This clone was observed a handful of times. This sequence joins TRBV29-1 and TRBJ1-2; D is unclear. V shed 6 bases and J shed 6 bases, with 8 bases lying between them. CDR1 and CDR2 from the germline V gene are SQVTM and ANQGSEA. This CDR3 is built from 10 residues. The CDR3 loop reads CSVIWDGYTF. As DNA, the CDR3 is TGCAGCGTAATCTGGGATGGCTACACCTTC.